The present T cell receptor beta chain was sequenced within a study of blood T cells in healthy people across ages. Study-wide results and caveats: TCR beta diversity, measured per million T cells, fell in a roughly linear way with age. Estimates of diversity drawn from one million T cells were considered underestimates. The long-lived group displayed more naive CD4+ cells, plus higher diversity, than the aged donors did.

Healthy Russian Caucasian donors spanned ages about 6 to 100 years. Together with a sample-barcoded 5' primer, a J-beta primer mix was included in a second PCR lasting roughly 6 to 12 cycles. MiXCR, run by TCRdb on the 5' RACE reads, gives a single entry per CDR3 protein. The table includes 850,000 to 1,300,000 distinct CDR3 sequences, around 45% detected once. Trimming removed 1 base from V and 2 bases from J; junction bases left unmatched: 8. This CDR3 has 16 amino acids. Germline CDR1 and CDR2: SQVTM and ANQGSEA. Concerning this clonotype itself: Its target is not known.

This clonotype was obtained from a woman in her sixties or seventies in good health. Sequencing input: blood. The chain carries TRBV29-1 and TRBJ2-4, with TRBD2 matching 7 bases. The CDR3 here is CSVEGGGEGPKNIQYF. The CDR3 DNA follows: TGCAGCGTTGAAGGTGGGGGGGAGGGCCCCAAAAACATTCAGTACTTC.